This TCR beta chain was captured in a study of shared clonotypes between healthy human individuals. General observations from the study: Sequencing of the sorted subsets was shown by rarefaction to be incomplete despite large depth.

The CDR3 is 12 residues long. Per the germline V gene, CDR1 is SGHNT and CDR2 is YYREEE (reference sequence). Trimming removed 2 bases from V and 9 bases from J, with 6 bases in between. Produced via immunoSEQ multiplex PCR; TCRdb's table is partial and in-frame only. Seen here are roughly 1,100,000 clones, around 74% observed once, and the top ten hold approximately 1.5%. Of note for this clone: No antigen is known for it.

The clonotype originates from a man younger than 35 in good health. Source material: memory CD4+ T cells sorted from blood. As for subset: CD45RA-negative fraction. V usage is TRBV5-4 and J usage is TRBJ1-6; D perhaps matches TRBD1 (6 bases). The CDR3 sequence is CASSLQGSPLHF. CDR3 nucleotides: TGTGCCAGCAGCTTACAGGGTTCACCCCTCCACTTT.